This record concerns one T cell receptor beta chain sequence. This sample was included in a study of blood T cell repertoires in COVID-19. Across the whole study: Samples taken during acute and convalescent COVID-19 were collected in the United States, Italy and Spain. In each case, the material was cDNA or gDNA derived from T cells, B-cell-depleted T cells, or PBMCs.

Germline V gene sequence: CDR1 GTSNPN, CDR2 SVGIG (reference sequence). V was pared by 1 base and J by 1 base, with 17 bases between. The CDR3 spans 17 residues. Per the original data handling: Amplifying reference gene primers gave estimates of nucleated cell counts. Assay: immunoSEQ multiplex PCR; the TCRdb copy retains only in-frame clones and omits some. For V, J and clone size, that table is used; D and trimming come from the DNA. The data hold around 20,000 clones, with roughly 84% observed a single time. The receptor was derived from a man aged 35 to 55 with active COVID-19. The chain is built from TRBV30 and TRBJ2-1; possible D gene TRBD2, 6 bases. Sequenced: peripheral blood. CDR3 residues: CAWSARPREWSYNEQFF. CDR3 bases: TGTGCCTGGAGTGCCCGACCCCGGGAGTGGTCCTACAATGAGCAGTTCTTC.